The rows below give T cell receptor beta chains drawn from one sample of a study of OX40 agonist ivuxolimab in advanced cancers. Some clones are missing from TCRdb's copy, which holds only in-frame ones; the method was immunoSEQ multiplex PCR. The sample contains roughly 63,000 clones, roughly nine tenths of which appear only once. This specimen consisted of CD4+ or CD8+ T cells sorted from blood, obtained in a trial of the OX40 agonist ivuxolimab. These receptors all come from an adult with an advanced solid tumor such as melanoma, head and neck, liver or kidney cancer. Both conserved end residues are part of each CDR3. The D gene is left open where the match is weak. Expanded clones get a size class; other rows say once, few or many, or leave the size out.

j_call d_call clone_size v_call cdr3_aa cdr3_nt
TRBJ1-2 TRBD1 . TRBV11-2 CASSLGRGMKGYTF TGTGCCAGCAGCTTAGGCAGGGGGATGAAGGGCTACACCTTC
TRBJ2-1 . . TRBV4-1 CASSLGHPSYNEQFF TGCGCCAGCAGCCTCGGACATCCGTCTTACAATGAGCAGTTCTTC
TRBJ1-5 . . TRBV27 CASSLQAFNQPQHF TGTGCCAGCAGTCTCCAGGCCTTCAATCAGCCCCAGCATTTT
TRBJ1-2 TRBD1 once TRBV29-1 CSVRSRGGGYTF TGCAGCGTCAGATCCAGGGGGGGCGGCTACACCTTC
TRBJ1-4 . . TRBV7-8 CASSFSPGNEKLFF TGTGCCAGCAGCTTTAGCCCCGGGAATGAAAAACTGTTTTTT
TRBJ2-1 . . TRBV7-8 CASSLGKLRDHYNEQFF TGTGCCAGCAGCTTAGGGAAATTACGGGACCACTACAATGAGCAGTTCTTC
TRBJ1-6 TRBD1 . TRBV28 CASSLETGTGWSPLHF TGTGCCAGCAGTTTAGAGACCGGGACAGGGTGGTCACCCCTCCACTTT
TRBJ2-5 TRBD2 . TRBV6-1 CASEGLAVEETQYF TGTGCCAGCGAGGGGCTAGCGGTTGAAGAGACCCAGTACTTC
TRBJ1-4 . . TRBV4-3 CASSLTGATNEKLFF TGCGCCAGCAGCCTGACAGGAGCCACTAATGAAAAACTGTTTTTT
TRBJ2-1 TRBD2 . TRBV7-9 CASSPGLARSHEQFF TGTGCCAGCAGCCCCGGACTAGCGAGAAGCCATGAGCAGTTCTTC
TRBJ2-3 TRBD1 . TRBV12-5 CASGDPGQSTDTQYF TGTGCTAGTGGTGACCCGGGACAGAGCACAGATACGCAGTATTTT
TRBJ2-3 . once TRBV7-8 CASSLKWLDTQYF TGTGCCAGCAGCTTAAAGTGGTTGGATACGCAGTATTTT
TRBJ2-2 . . TRBV27 CASSRGAGTGELFF TGTGCCAGCAGCCGTGGGGCAGGGACCGGGGAGCTGTTTTTT
TRBJ2-5 TRBD2 . TRBV19 CASSISAGGRETQYF TGTGCCAGTAGTATTTCAGCGGGAGGTAGAGAGACCCAGTACTTC
TRBJ2-1 . . TRBV4-1 CASSQAGTPPYNEQFF TGCGCCAGCAGCCAGGCCGGGACACCCCCCTACAATGAGCAGTTCTTC
TRBJ2-1 . . TRBV19 CATGHPYNEQFF TGTGCCACCGGACATCCCTACAATGAGCAGTTCTTC
TRBJ1-5 TRBD1 . TRBV2 CASSSTPRDRVPVSSQPQHF TGTGCCAGCAGTAGTACGCCCCGGGACAGGGTTCCGGTTAGTAGTCAGCCCCAGCATTTT
TRBJ2-5 TRBD2 . TRBV7-2 CASSLRLSGSETQYF TGTGCCAGCAGCTTGCGGCTTAGCGGGAGCGAGACCCAGTACTTC
TRBJ2-7 . . TRBV5-6 CASSLAENYEQYF TGTGCCAGCAGCTTGGCAGAGAACTACGAGCAGTACTTC
TRBJ2-3 . . TRBV6-4 CASSDRADSPDTQYF TGTGCCAGCAGTGACCGGGCTGACTCCCCAGATACGCAGTATTTT
TRBJ2-2 . . TRBV5-4 CASSADVGGELFF TGTGCCAGCAGCGCTGACGTTGGCGGGGAGCTGTTTTTT
TRBJ2-1 . . TRBV4-1 CASSRTSGLAYNEQFF TGCGCCAGCAGCCGAACGAGCGGGCTCGCCTACAATGAGCAGTTCTTC
TRBJ2-3 TRBD2 . TRBV30 CAWEAGTTDTQYF TGTGCCTGGGAAGCGGGAACAACAGATACGCAGTATTTT
TRBJ2-1 . . TRBV27 CASSLRGSIDNEQFF TGTGCCAGCAGTTTGAGAGGGAGCATCGACAATGAGCAGTTCTTC
TRBJ1-1 . few TRBV19 CASSRDGGVTEAFF TGTGCCAGTAGTCGGGACGGGGGGGTCACTGAAGCTTTCTTT
TRBJ2-3 . . TRBV9 CASSLLGMSTDTQYF TGTGCCAGCAGCCTTCTTGGCATGAGCACAGATACGCAGTATTTT
TRBJ2-2 . few TRBV6-4 CASSDGDTGELFF TGTGCCAGCAGTGACGGGGACACCGGGGAGCTGTTTTTT
TRBJ1-2 . . TRBV9 CASSVGQSLKGYTF TGTGCCAGCAGCGTAGGACAGTCCCTAAAAGGCTACACCTTC
TRBJ1-1 . few TRBV28 CASSFKRYTEAFF TGTGCCAGCAGTTTTAAGCGGTACACTGAAGCTTTCTTT
TRBJ2-7 . . TRBV27 CASSFSAAYEQYF TGTGCCAGCAGTTTCAGCGCGGCCTACGAGCAGTACTTC
TRBJ2-3 TRBD2 once TRBV11-2 CASSLDWTSGTDTQYF TGTGCCAGCAGCTTAGATTGGACTAGCGGGACAGATACGCAGTATTTT
TRBJ2-7 TRBD1 . TRBV28 CASRETGTGKGYEQYF TGTGCCAGCAGAGAAACCGGGACAGGAAAGGGCTACGAGCAGTACTTC
TRBJ2-7 . . TRBV19 CASSKAWPVYEQYF TGTGCCAGTAGTAAGGCGTGGCCCGTCTACGAGCAGTACTTC
TRBJ2-5 . . TRBV2 CASSDTGQYQETQYF TGTGCCAGCAGTGACACCGGACAGTACCAAGAGACCCAGTACTTC
TRBJ1-2 TRBD1 . TRBV7-2 CASSLVHRGLNYGYTF TGTGCCAGCAGCTTAGTGCACAGGGGGCTCAACTATGGCTACACCTTC
TRBJ1-1 . . TRBV11-2 CASSFEGTEAFF TGTGCCAGCAGCTTTGAGGGTACTGAAGCTTTCTTT
TRBJ2-7 . once TRBV4-2 CASSQEVAEGYEQYF TGTGCCAGCAGCCAAGAAGTAGCGGAAGGCTACGAGCAGTACTTC
TRBJ2-1 . once TRBV7-9 CASSLSPWNEQFF TGTGCCAGCAGCTTATCCCCGTGGAATGAGCAGTTCTTC
TRBJ1-1 . . TRBV7-9 CASSLVRTNTEAFF TGTGCCAGCAGCTTAGTACGGACGAACACTGAAGCTTTCTTT
TRBJ2-6 . . TRBV19 CASSIEWRRGTGGANVLTF TGTGCCAGTAGTATAGAGTGGAGAAGAGGGACCGGTGGGGCCAACGTCCTGACTTTC
TRBJ2-5 TRBD2 . TRBV6-1 CASSELAGNQETQYF TGTGCCAGCAGTGAACTAGCGGGGAACCAAGAGACCCAGTACTTC
TRBJ2-1 . once TRBV7-9 CASSLLGEAGSYNEQFF TGTGCCAGCAGCTTACTTGGAGAAGCGGGCTCCTACAATGAGCAGTTCTTC
TRBJ1-5 TRBD1 . TRBV2 CASKWTGRVRSNQPQHF TGTGCCAGCAAGTGGACAGGGAGGGTGAGAAGCAATCAGCCCCAGCATTTT
TRBJ1-1 TRBD1 . TRBV6-5 CASSEGQDTEAFF TGTGCCAGCAGTGAGGGACAGGACACTGAAGCTTTCTTT
TRBJ2-1 . once TRBV7-9 CASSAEGWYEQFF TGTGCCAGCAGCGCAGAGGGGTGGTATGAGCAGTTCTTC
TRBJ1-2 TRBD1 . TRBV19 CASSIGTGLFGYTF TGTGCCAGTAGTATAGGGACAGGGCTGTTTGGCTACACCTTC
TRBJ2-6 . . TRBV2 CASSESSGANVLTF TGTGCCAGCTCGGAGAGCTCTGGGGCCAACGTCCTGACTTTC
TRBJ2-1 . few TRBV4-2 CASSQTLDSGNEQFF TGTGCCAGCAGCCAAACCCTTGACTCAGGCAATGAGCAGTTCTTC
TRBJ2-1 TRBD1 . TRBV29-1 CSVERTGEQFF TGCAGCGTTGAGAGGACAGGTGAGCAGTTCTTC
TRBJ2-6 . few TRBV6-5 CASSLGSSGANVLTF TGTGCCAGCAGTTTAGGATCCTCTGGGGCCAACGTCCTGACTTTC
TRBJ2-2 . . TRBV6-5 CASSYGGSLELFF TGTGCCAGCAGTTACGGCGGCAGTCTTGAGCTGTTTTTT
TRBJ2-1 . . TRBV4-1 CASSQSDSSYNEQFF TGCGCCAGCAGCCAAAGCGATAGCTCCTACAATGAGCAGTTCTTC
TRBJ1-1 TRBD1 . TRBV9 CASSSRGGAEAFF TGTGCCAGCAGCTCCAGGGGGGGCGCTGAAGCTTTCTTT
TRBJ2-1 TRBD2 . TRBV11-2 CASSRTSGYNEQFF TGTGCCAGCAGCCGGACTAGCGGGTACAATGAGCAGTTCTTC
TRBJ2-1 TRBD1 once TRBV7-7 CASSLGRGLHNEQFF TGTGCCAGCAGCTTAGGCAGGGGGCTCCACAATGAGCAGTTCTTC
TRBJ1-5 . . TRBV5-6 CASSFSRGGFAQHF TGTGCCAGCAGCTTTTCCAGGGGAGGTTTCGCCCAGCATTTT
TRBJ2-7 . . TRBV6-6 CASSFGSSNEQYF TGTGCCAGCAGTTTCGGGAGTAGTAACGAGCAGTACTTC
TRBJ2-2 TRBD2 . TRBV9 CASSPHPGGGSGELFF TGTGCCAGCAGTCCACATCCCGGGGGAGGGTCCGGGGAGCTGTTTTTT
TRBJ1-1 TRBD1 . TRBV28 CASSLGTGVNTEAFF TGTGCCAGCAGTTTAGGGACAGGGGTGAACACTGAAGCTTTCTTT
TRBJ1-2 . . TRBV7-9 CASSLLGSYTF TGTGCCAGCAGCTTATTGGGGAGCTACACCTTC